The 15 T cell receptor beta chains given below trace back to one sample, sequenced in a study of blood T cell repertoires in COVID-19. Generated by immunoSEQ multiplex PCR, the TCRdb table keeps only in-frame clones and is missing some. The sample contains about 110,000 clones, over 75% of which appear only once. The sequenced material came from peripheral blood. All receptors derive from a human donor in a cohort sampled during active COVID-19.

The gene calls are TRBV29-1 and TRBJ2-5; 7 nucleotides match TRBD2. This CDR3 spans 14 amino acids. The V and J ends lost 6 bases and 5 bases, in that order; junction bases with no gene match: 12. CDR1 is SQVTM, CDR2 ANQGSEA, per germline. This CDR3 reads CSVTPPGLTETQYF. In nucleotides, the CDR3 is TGCAGCGTCACCCCGCCGGGACTAACGGAGACCCAGTACTTC.

The chain employs TRBV19 and TRBJ1-1; 12 bases fit TRBD1. The CDR3 extends over 16 amino acids. Germline trimming cut 1 base from V and 7 bases from J; bases unmatched to any gene: 7. Germline values: CDR1 LNHDA, CDR2 SQIVND (reference sequence). The CDR3 sequence is CASSIASGTGGSEAFF. The DNA for the CDR3 is TGTGCCAGTAGTATAGCTTCCGGGACAGGGGGCAGTGAAGCTTTCTTT.

The V and J genes are TRBV20-1 and TRBJ1-4, with D uncertain. Germline values: CDR1 DFQATT, CDR2 SNEGSKA (reference sequence). This CDR3 is 16 amino acids long. Deletions cut 3 bases from V and 0 bases from J, with 14 bases between. The chain's CDR3 is CSASGSTDSTNEKLFF. The DNA for the CDR3 is TGCAGTGCTAGTGGTTCAACGGACTCAACTAATGAAAAACTGTTTTTT.

The rearrangement links TRBV6-5 to TRBJ1-2; 7 bases line up with TRBD1. Trimming removed 2 bases from V and 0 bases from J; junction bases left unmatched: 6. CDR1 and CDR2 (germline): MNHEY, SVGAGI. The CDR3 covers 16 residues. The CDR3 region has the DNA TGTGCCAGCAGTTACGGCCGGGACAGTTCTAACTATGGCTACACCTTC. This sequence encodes CASSYGRDSSNYGYTF.

The chain joins TRBV5-5 to TRBJ2-5, with D maybe TRBD1 (6 bases). Trimming stripped 4 bases from V and 7 bases from J, with 20 bases between. Per the germline V gene, CDR1 is SGHKS and CDR2 is YYEKEE (reference sequence). The CDR3 covers 15 residues. CDR3 amino acids: CASSLLTGLIGTQYF. As DNA, the CDR3 is TGTGCCAGCAGCCTACTAACAGGGCTGATTGGGACCCAGTACTTC.

The chain carries TRBV11-2 and TRBJ2-7; 8 bases align to TRBD1. The ends lost 5 bases at V and 3 bases at J; junction bases unmatched: 6. The germline CDR1 and CDR2 sequences are SGHAT and FQNNGV. The CDR3 runs to 14 residues. CDR3 residues: CASSGRDRLYEQYF. The CDR3 coding sequence is TGTGCCAGCAGCGGGCGGGACAGGCTCTACGAGCAGTACTTC.

The rearrangement links TRBV9 to TRBJ2-2; perhaps TRBD2 as D (6 bases). Trimming took 1 base from V and 4 from J, leaving 8 bases between them. The CDR3 sequence is 14 residues long. The germline V gene has CDR1 SGDLS and CDR2 YYNGEE. CDR3 region: CASSVMGGTGELFF. The DNA for the CDR3 is TGTGCCAGCAGCGTAATGGGGGGCACCGGGGAGCTGTTTTTT.

The V and J genes are TRBV18 and TRBJ2-2; 9 bases match TRBD2. The V and J ends lost 1 base and 4 bases, in that order; junction bases with no gene match: 13. The CDR3 runs 19 residues. CDR1 KGHSH and CDR2 LQKENI come from the germline V gene. In nucleotides, the CDR3 is TGTGCCAGCTCACCACGTTCGGAAAGACTAGCGGATACCACCGGGGAGCTGTTTTTT. Protein: CASSPRSERLADTTGELFF.

This sequence joins TRBV6-5 and TRBJ2-7, with D perhaps matching TRBD2 (7 bases). The CDR3 spans 13 residues. Trimming left V 11 bases short and J 5 bases short, with 19 bases between. The germline gives CDR1 MNHEY, CDR2 SVGAGI. The CDR3 nucleotides read TGTGCCGGGGGGGGCGGTCACCAAGACGAGCAGTACTTC. The encoded protein is CAGGGGHQDEQYF.

This chain uses TRBV5-5 with TRBJ1-6; D uncertain. This CDR3 region has 14 residues. CDR1 is SGHKS and CDR2 is YYEKEE in the germline V gene (reference sequence). V was trimmed by 5 bases and J by 5 bases, leaving 11 bases between them. In nucleotides, the CDR3 is TGTGCCAGCAGATCAGCGGGAGATAATTCACCCCTCCACTTT. This translates into CASRSAGDNSPLHF.

The chain couples TRBV9 to TRBJ1-1; D gene ambiguous. V was pared by 0 bases and J by 3 bases, with 12 bases between. The CDR3 extends over 15 amino acids. The V gene's germline CDR1 is SGDLS and CDR2 YYNGEE. The CDR3 reads CASSVVRRVDTEAFF. CDR3 DNA: TGTGCCAGCAGCGTAGTCCGGAGGGTGGACACTGAAGCTTTCTTT. The complete variable domain, with remaining parts taken from reference TRBV9 and TRBJ1-1, reads DSGVTQTPKHLITATGQRVTLRCSPRSGDLSVYWYQQSLDQGLQFLIQYYNGEERAKGNILERFSAQQFPDLHSELNLSSLELGDSALYFCASSVVRRVDTEAFFGQGTRLTVV.

The rearrangement joins TRBV11-3 to TRBJ2-1; TRBD2 matches at 8 bases. J gave up 5 bases and V 4 bases, and 7 bases lay outside the gene matches. Germline lookup yields CDR1 SGHNT and CDR2 YENEEA. CDR3 length: 15 residues. The CDR3 DNA reads TGTGCCAGCAGCTCACGAGCGGGGGTGGACAATGAGCAGTTCTTC. Amino acids: CASSSRAGVDNEQFF.

The J gene is TRBJ1-2, the V gene TRBV19; a possible D gene is TRBD1 (5 bases). Germline-derived CDR1 and CDR2 are LNHDA and SQIVND (reference sequence). CDR3 length equals 16 residues. The V end lost 1 base, the J end lost 8 bases, and 20 bases lay between the germline ends. In DNA, the CDR3 is TGTGCCAGTAGTATAGTAGTGGGGCACGGCCAAGGGGGCTACACCTTC. It translates to CASSIVVGHGQGGYTF.

The chain joins TRBV18 to TRBJ1-5; unclear D gene. V lost 2 bases to trimming and J lost 0 bases, with 8 bases between them. This CDR3 region has 15 residues. Germline V lookup: CDR1 KGHSH, CDR2 LQKENI. CDR3 in amino acids: CASSPTEVSNQPQHF. CDR3 in DNA: TGTGCCAGCTCACCAACGGAGGTTAGCAATCAGCCCCAGCATTTT.

The genes are TRBV9 and TRBJ2-2; TRBD2 might be the D (6 bases). There are 17 residues in the CDR3. With 2 bases removed from V and 4 bases from J, the gap between germline ends came to 18 bases. Germline CDR1 and CDR2: SGDLS and YYNGEE. The chain's CDR3 is CASSVPVGGVGTGELFF. The CDR3 nucleotides are TGTGCCAGCAGCGTCCCCGTGGGGGGAGTAGGCACCGGGGAGCTGTTTTTT.